The 3 T cell receptor beta chains listed next were all sequenced from one sample in a study of identical twins. From the 5' RACE reads, TCRdb called clonotypes with MiXCR, one entry per CDR3 protein. The sample has about 790,000 distinct CDR3 sequences, roughly 20% seen once. This same sample was also taken into another study, of T cells expressing NK-cell markers.

The sample consisted of PBMCs. The receptors derive from a woman in her late teens or twenties in good health.

This clonotype was found a few times. The rearrangement joins TRBV6-2 or TRBV6-3 to TRBJ2-7; TRBD1 matches 9 bases. The V gene's germline CDR1 is MNHEY and CDR2 SVGEGT. The CDR3 has 16 residues. Trimming removed 7 bases from V and 3 bases from J; junction bases left unmatched: 13. The CDR3 reads CASTGTRDRELYEQYF. The DNA of the CDR3 is TGTGCCAGCACCGGAACCCGGGACAGGGAGCTCTACGAGCAGTACTTC.

The chain joins TRBV29-1 to TRBJ1-3, with D perhaps matching TRBD1 (5 bases). V lost 0 bases to trimming and J lost 1 base, with 7 bases between them. This CDR3 is 14 amino acids long. Germline CDR1 and CDR2: SQVTM and ANQGSEA. The CDR3 region is CSVEEAGSGNTIYF. CDR3 DNA sequence: TGCAGCGTTGAAGAGGCAGGGTCTGGAAACACCATATATTTT.

The V call is TRBV20-1, the J call TRBJ2-1; 12 bases align to TRBD2. With V trimmed by 3 bases and J by 7 bases, 4 bases remained unmatched. CDR3 length equals 14 residues. Germline V gives CDR1 DFQATT, CDR2 SNEGSKA (reference sequence). This CDR3 is CSARELAGGNEQFF. CDR3 coding DNA: TGCAGTGCTAGGGAGCTAGCGGGAGGGAATGAGCAGTTCTTC.